These T cell receptor beta chains were read from a single sample in a study of blood T cell repertoires in COVID-19. TCRdb's table, derived via immunoSEQ multiplex PCR, lists solely in-frame clones and lacks some. The profile shows around 100,000 clones, just over 90% of them singletons. Sequenced: peripheral blood. The receptors were sampled from a man aged 45-65 years with active COVID-19. Each CDR3 is given with its conserved first and last residue. Fields, in order: CDR3 length, clone size, V gene, D gene, J gene, CDR3 protein, CDR3 DNA. The D gene is left open where the match is weak. The size of a clone is reported for some rows only, either as once, few or many, or as a class for expanded clones.

length: 14
size: .
V: TRBV5-1
D: TRBD2
J: TRBJ2-5
CDR3: CASSDTSGGETQYF
DNA: TGCGCCAGCAGCGATACTAGCGGGGGAGAGACCCAGTACTTC

length: 18
size: .
V: TRBV9
D: .
J: TRBJ2-3
CDR3: CASSPRGGPPSSTDTQYF
DNA: TGTGCCAGCAGCCCCCGGGGAGGCCCTCCATCTAGCACAGATACGCAGTATTTT

length: 15
size: once
V: TRBV19
D: TRBD1
J: TRBJ1-6
CDR3: CASSALDRLNSPLHF
DNA: TGTGCCAGTAGTGCCCTGGACAGGTTGAATTCACCCCTCCACTTT

length: 13
size: .
V: TRBV7-8
D: .
J: TRBJ1-5
CDR3: CASSSQGTQPQHF
DNA: TGTGCCAGCAGCTCCCAGGGAACCCAGCCCCAGCATTTT

length: 15
size: .
V: TRBV6-5
D: TRBD2
J: TRBJ2-2
CDR3: CASSPGLAGSGELFF
DNA: TGTGCCAGCAGTCCGGGACTAGCGGGTTCCGGGGAGCTGTTTTTT

length: 16
size: .
V: TRBV5-5
D: .
J: TRBJ1-5
CDR3: CASSLGHTNSNQPQHF
DNA: TGTGCCAGCAGCCTAGGACATACTAATAGCAATCAGCCCCAGCATTTT

length: 16
size: .
V: TRBV6-1
D: .
J: TRBJ2-6
CDR3: CASSETVGAGANVLTF
DNA: TGTGCCAGCAGTGAAACCGTCGGGGCTGGGGCCAACGTCCTGACTTTC

length: 14
size: .
V: TRBV11-2
D: .
J: TRBJ2-5
CDR3: CASRITGVQETQYF
DNA: TGTGCCAGCAGAATAACGGGGGTGCAAGAGACCCAGTACTTC

length: 15
size: .
V: TRBV27
D: TRBD1
J: TRBJ1-5
CDR3: CASSPVTGGSQPQHF
DNA: TGTGCCAGCAGCCCTGTGACAGGGGGCTCTCAGCCCCAGCATTTT

length: 16
size: .
V: TRBV6-6
D: TRBD1
J: TRBJ2-6
CDR3: CASSSDRARGANVLTF
DNA: TGTGCCAGCAGTTCAGACAGGGCCCGTGGGGCCAACGTCCTGACTTTC

length: 18
size: .
V: TRBV18
D: TRBD2
J: TRBJ2-2
CDR3: CASSPSDITGTRDGELFF
DNA: TGTGCCAGCTCACCCAGTGACATTACCGGGACTAGAGACGGGGAGCTGTTTTTT

length: 13
size: .
V: TRBV5-1
D: .
J: TRBJ2-1
CDR3: CASSSTRDNEQFF
DNA: TGCGCCAGCAGCTCGACACGCGACAATGAGCAGTTCTTC

length: 14
size: .
V: TRBV3-1/TRBV3-2
D: .
J: TRBJ1-2
CDR3: CASSHSGRFYGYTF
DNA: TGTGCCAGCAGCCACTCCGGCAGGTTCTATGGCTACACCTTC

length: 16
size: few
V: TRBV4-1
D: .
J: TRBJ1-3
CDR3: CASSQDPGYSGNTIYF
DNA: TGCGCCAGCAGCCAAGATCCAGGGTACTCTGGAAACACCATATATTTT

length: 16
size: .
V: TRBV9
D: .
J: TRBJ1-3
CDR3: CASSVAEGSHGNTIYF
DNA: TGTGCCAGCAGCGTAGCAGAAGGGAGCCATGGAAACACCATATATTTT

length: 15
size: few
V: TRBV4-1
D: .
J: TRBJ1-2
CDR3: CASSQDSTGYYGYTF
DNA: TGCGCCAGCAGCCAAGACTCTACAGGCTACTATGGCTACACCTTC

length: 14
size: .
V: TRBV6-5
D: .
J: TRBJ1-6
CDR3: CASSFPEANSPLHF
DNA: TGTGCCAGCAGTTTCCCGGAGGCAAATTCACCCCTCCACTTT

length: 13
size: .
V: TRBV12-5
D: .
J: TRBJ2-5
CDR3: CASAPSGSETQYF
DNA: TGTGCTAGTGCTCCATCAGGGTCGGAGACCCAGTACTTC

length: 16
size: .
V: TRBV11-2
D: .
J: TRBJ1-1
CDR3: CASSLVFQGGDTEAFF
DNA: TGTGCCAGCAGCTTAGTCTTCCAGGGTGGGGACACTGAAGCTTTCTTT

length: 15
size: .
V: TRBV19
D: .
J: TRBJ1-4
CDR3: CASSTEQTTNEKLFF
DNA: TGTGCCAGTAGTACGGAACAGACAACTAATGAAAAACTGTTTTTT

length: 16
size: .
V: TRBV5-1
D: .
J: TRBJ1-1
CDR3: CASSLGASAQNTEAFF
DNA: TGCGCCAGCAGCTTGGGGGCGTCAGCCCAGAACACTGAAGCTTTCTTT